The 25 T cell receptor beta chains given below trace back to one sample, sequenced in a study of blood T cell repertoires in COVID-19. Sequenced by immunoSEQ multiplex PCR; TCRdb stores in-frame clones only, minus some. Of about 310,000 clones in the sample, 87% were seen once. Material: peripheral blood. The receptors shown here come from a man aged 50-59 years with active or convalescent COVID-19.

This clone was picked up one time. The sample carries other DNA sequences with the same CDR3. The chain couples TRBV11-2 to TRBJ1-1, with D unclear. Trimming stripped 3 bases from V and 1 base from J, with 6 bases between. CDR3 length: 13 residues. Germline-derived CDR1 and CDR2 are SGHAT and FQNNGV. CDR3 sequence reads: CASSFPGNTEAFF. CDR3 nucleotides: TGTGCCAGCAGCTTCCCGGGGAACACTGAAGCTTTCTTT.

The chain couples TRBV6-5 to TRBJ1-3, with TRBD1 identical over 9 bases. Per the germline V gene, CDR1 is MNHEY and CDR2 is SVGAGI. J lost 5 bases, V lost 6 bases, and 8 bases had no gene match. The CDR3 runs to 15 residues. The CDR3 coding sequence is TGTGCCAGCAGCGAGGACAGGGGATATCGAAACACCATATATTTT. It specifies CASSEDRGYRNTIYF.

This clone was seen just once. This chain uses TRBV28 with TRBJ2-5, with TRBD2 identical over 10 bases. V shed 7 bases, J shed 4 bases, and the junction held 9 bases outside the gene matches. The CDR3 loop spans 15 amino acids. CDR1 and CDR2 (germline): MDHEN, SYDVKM. CDR3 in amino acids: CASNLAGAGGETQYF. CDR3 sequence (DNA): TGTGCCAGCAATCTAGCGGGAGCGGGAGGAGAGACCCAGTACTTC.

V is TRBV9 and J is TRBJ2-3, with TRBD2 matching 7 bases. Germline lookup yields CDR1 SGDLS and CDR2 YYNGEE. V was clipped by 3 bases and J by 2 bases; unmatched bases: 6. The CDR3 length is 15 residues. The CDR3 DNA sequence: TGTGCCAGCAGCGAGCTAGCGGAGTCCACAGATACGCAGTATTTT. Its translation is CASSELAESTDTQYF. Variable domain in full (rest from reference TRBV9 and TRBJ2-3): DSGVTQTPKHLITATGQRVTLRCSPRSGDLSVYWYQQSLDQGLQFLIQYYNGEERAKGNILERFSAQQFPDLHSELNLSSLELGDSALYFCASSELAESTDTQYFGPGTRLTVL.

The CDR3 DNA sequence: TGTGCCATCAGTCAGACAGGGCAGGATCAGCCCCAGCATTTT. Amino acid sequence: CAISQTGQDQPQHF. The V and J genes are TRBV10-3 and TRBJ1-5, with TRBD1 matching 7 bases. The CDR3 consists of 14 residues. Looked up from germline, CDR1 is ENHRY and CDR2 is SYGVKD. V lost 5 bases to trimming and J lost 5 bases; unmatched junction nucleotides: 6.

This chain joins TRBV28 and TRBJ2-7; 8 bases agree with TRBD1. Germline-derived CDR1 and CDR2 are MDHEN and SYDVKM. Losses at the gene ends were 10 bases for V and 3 bases for J; bases not matched to a gene: 8. CDR3 length: 13 residues. The CDR3 nucleotides read TGTGCCACCACAGGGGGGATTTTCTACGAGCAGTACTTC. Protein product: CATTGGIFYEQYF.

The V call is TRBV5-1, the J call TRBJ2-1, with a tentative D call TRBD1 (5 bases). The V gene's germline CDR1 is SGHRS and CDR2 YFSETQ. Trimming stripped 0 bases from V and 2 bases from J, with 12 bases between. This CDR3 is built from 16 residues. CDR3: CASSLEGMAPYNEQFF. The CDR3 coding sequence is TGCGCCAGCAGCTTGGAGGGGATGGCCCCCTACAATGAGCAGTTCTTC.

The V and J genes are TRBV6-5 and TRBJ1-2; 7 nucleotides agree with TRBD1. There are 15 residues in the CDR3. The V segment lost 6 bases and the J segment 4 bases; nucleotides outside the gene matches: 11. Germline values: CDR1 MNHEY, CDR2 SVGAGI. For the CDR3, the DNA is TGTGCCAGCAGCGAGGGTCCAGGGGGTATCTATGGCTACACCTTC. It codes for CASSEGPGGIYGYTF.

This clone was seen once. The CDR3 DNA reads as TGTGCCAGCAGCCCACAAGAGCAGGGGATCAGTGGCTACACCTTC. Translating gives CASSPQEQGISGYTF. The J gene is TRBJ1-2, the V gene TRBV9, with D maybe TRBD1 (6 bases). Trimming took 4 bases from V and 7 from J, leaving 20 bases between them. The CDR3 totals 15 residues. Germline V gene lookup returns CDR1 SGDLS and CDR2 YYNGEE.

This clone was seen more than once but under ten times. The CDR3 loop reads CASTEPSGGQETQYF. For the CDR3, the DNA is TGTGCCAGCACCGAACCTAGCGGGGGACAAGAGACCCAGTACTTC. The rearrangement joins TRBV6-5 to TRBJ2-5; 10 nucleotides line up with TRBD2. The V segment lost 7 bases and the J segment 2 bases; nucleotides outside the gene matches: 7. Germline V gives CDR1 MNHEY, CDR2 SVGAGI. The CDR3 consists of 15 residues.

This clone was seen more than once but under ten times. The sample has other DNA sequences that encode this CDR3 too. V and J are TRBV6-5 and TRBJ1-5, with 7 bases fitting TRBD1. J gave up 4 bases and V 7 bases, and 7 bases lay outside the gene matches. This CDR3 is built from 14 residues. Germline-derived CDR1 and CDR2 are MNHEY and SVGAGI. CDR3 residues: CASTPPGQNQPQHF. The CDR3 DNA follows: TGTGCCAGCACTCCGCCGGGACAGAATCAGCCCCAGCATTTT.

The chain combines TRBV6-6 with TRBJ1-1; D unclear. This CDR3 spans 14 amino acids. With 6 bases removed from V and 1 base from J, the gap between germline ends came to 12 bases. Per the germline V gene, CDR1 is MNHNY and CDR2 is SVGAGI (reference sequence). The CDR3 here is CASRVTYPNTEAFF. CDR3 DNA sequence: TGTGCCAGCAGAGTTACATACCCGAACACTGAAGCTTTCTTT.

The chain recombines TRBV19 with TRBJ2-5, with 13 bases that match TRBD2. Germline V gene data show CDR1 as LNHDA and CDR2 as SQIVND (reference sequence). The CDR3 extends over 14 amino acids. V shed 7 bases and J 4 bases; nucleotides not matched to a gene: 3. CDR3 in DNA: TGTGCCAGTAAGGGACTAGCGGGACCAGAGACCCAGTACTTC. Residues: CASKGLAGPETQYF.

The chain carries TRBV18 and TRBJ2-1, with D perhaps matching TRBD1 (5 bases). The CDR3 sequence is 13 residues long. The ends were cut back, 5 bases at V and 5 bases at J, with 10 bases in the middle. Germline V gives CDR1 KGHSH, CDR2 LQKENI. The CDR3 loop is CASSDSRDNEQFF. DNA for the CDR3: TGTGCCAGCTCAGACAGCCGAGACAATGAGCAGTTCTTC. Together with reference TRBV18 and TRBJ2-1, the CDR3 gives the full variable domain: NAGVMQNPRHLVRRRGQEARLRCSPMKGHSHVYWYRQLPEEGLKFMVYLQKENIIDESGMPKERFSAEFPKEGPSILRIQQVVRGDSAAYFCASSDSRDNEQFFGPGTRLTVL.

This chain uses TRBV29-1 with TRBJ2-1, with D perhaps TRBD2 (6 bases). Trimming left V 5 bases short and J 0 bases short, with 14 bases between. Germline assignment: CDR1 SQVTM and CDR2 ANQGSEA. CDR3 size: 15 residues. CDR3 sequence (DNA): TGCAGCGTTCAGCTAGCGCAGAGCTCCTACAATGAGCAGTTCTTC. It specifies CSVQLAQSSYNEQFF.

V and J are TRBV7-8 and TRBJ1-3, with D possibly being TRBD1 (6 bases). The CDR3 totals 16 residues. Trimming removed 5 bases from V and 4 bases from J, with 18 bases in between. The germline V gene has CDR1 SGHVS and CDR2 FQNEAQ. The CDR3 loop reads CASSLYSTGFGNTIYF. The CDR3 DNA follows: TGTGCCAGCAGCCTCTACTCGACAGGATTCGGAAACACCATATATTTT.

This clone was picked up a small number of times. The chain joins TRBV3-1 (or the pseudogene TRBV3-2) to TRBJ1-5; D not certain. CDR3 length: 14 amino acids. Trimming took off 5 bases at V and 5 bases at J, with 13 bases between the two ends. CDR1 and CDR2 (germline): LGHDT, YNNKEL (reference sequence). CDR3 residues: CASSGFRGYQPQHF. The CDR3 nucleotides read TGTGCCAGCAGCGGGTTCAGAGGGTATCAGCCCCAGCATTTT.

This chain connects TRBV29-1 to TRBJ1-4; the D is unclear. CDR1 is SQVTM, CDR2 ANQGSEA, per germline. There are 13 residues in the CDR3. The V and J ends lost 7 bases and 3 bases respectively, with 12 bases between them. CDR3: CSAAVRANEKLFF. CDR3 coding DNA: TGCAGCGCAGCGGTTAGAGCTAATGAAAAACTGTTTTTT. The complete variable domain, with remaining parts taken from reference TRBV29-1 and TRBJ1-4, reads SAVISQKPSRDICQRGTSLTIQCQVDSQVTMMFWYRQQPGQSLTLIATANQGSEATYESGFVIDKFPISRPNLTFSTLTVSNMSPEDSSIYLCSAAVRANEKLFFGSGTQLSVL.

This rearrangement joins TRBV19 to TRBJ1-5; 8 nucleotides agree with TRBD1. There are 16 residues in the CDR3. V lost 6 bases to trimming and J lost 2 bases; unmatched junction nucleotides: 9. Germline V gives CDR1 LNHDA, CDR2 SQIVND (reference sequence). CDR3 sequence (DNA): TGTGCCAGTAGGACAACAGGGGGAATCGGCAATCAGCCCCAGCATTTT. It yields the protein CASRTTGGIGNQPQHF.

This clone was counted once. The gene calls are TRBV5-6 and TRBJ2-7; 8 bases line up with TRBD1. This CDR3 is 14 amino acids long. Germline CDR1 and CDR2: SGHDT and YYEEEE. V gave up 4 bases and J gave up 6 bases; unmatched junction bases: 9. CDR3 bases: TGTGCCAGCAGCGGCACAGGGGGGCACGGCGAGCAGTACTTC. This gives the protein CASSGTGGHGEQYF.

This chain links TRBV5-1 with TRBJ2-1, with 9 positions matching TRBD2. The CDR3 has 14 amino acids. CDR1 SGHRS and CDR2 YFSETQ come from the germline V gene. After removal of 5 bases from V and 7 bases from J, the junction contained 7 bases not matched to a gene. For the CDR3, the DNA is TGCGCCAGCAGTAGGGGACTAGCTGTGAATGAGCAGTTCTTC. This sequence encodes CASSRGLAVNEQFF.

The rearrangement links TRBV24-1 to TRBJ1-2; D is possibly TRBD1 (6 bases). The V gene's germline CDR1 is KGHDR and CDR2 SFDVKD. The CDR3 covers 14 residues. V was shortened by 3 bases and J by 4 bases, with 11 bases between the two germline ends. The CDR3 reads CATSDMTGVYGYTF. The CDR3 DNA is TGTGCCACCAGTGATATGACAGGAGTCTATGGCTACACCTTC.

In its sample, this clone was seen once. J is TRBJ1-5 and V is TRBV28; D may be TRBD1 (6 bases). V lost 2 bases to trimming and J lost 3 bases, with 14 bases between them. The CDR3 loop spans 16 amino acids. The germline gives CDR1 MDHEN, CDR2 SYDVKM. The CDR3 protein is CASSLPGAPSNQPQHF. The DNA for the CDR3 is TGTGCCAGCAGTTTACCAGGGGCCCCTTCCAATCAGCCCCAGCATTTT.

V gene TRBV3-1 (or the pseudogene TRBV3-2) combines with J gene TRBJ2-6, with 9 bases lining up with TRBD1. V shed 2 bases and J 3 bases; nucleotides not matched to a gene: 5. This CDR3 region has 17 residues. Germline V CDR1 and CDR2: LGHDT, YNNKEL (reference sequence). The CDR3 DNA sequence: TGTGCCAGCAGCCAACACAGGGGGCGAGTTGGGGCCAACGTCCTGACTTTC. Its translation: CASSQHRGRVGANVLTF.

This chain joins TRBV2 and TRBJ1-2; 7 nucleotides line up with TRBD1. The CDR3 covers 14 residues. Unmatched junction bases numbered 5, after V lost 5 bases and J lost 2 bases. Germline CDR1 and CDR2: SNHLY and FYNNEI. CDR3 DNA sequence: TGTGCCAGCAGTCGGGGACAGTCCAACTATGGCTACACCTTC. Amino acids: CASSRGQSNYGYTF.